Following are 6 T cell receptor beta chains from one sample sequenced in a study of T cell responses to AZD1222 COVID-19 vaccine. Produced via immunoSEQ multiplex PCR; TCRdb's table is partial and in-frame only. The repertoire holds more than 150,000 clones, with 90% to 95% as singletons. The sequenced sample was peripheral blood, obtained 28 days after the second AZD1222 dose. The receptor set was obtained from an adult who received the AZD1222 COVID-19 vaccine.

CDR3: CASSDRRGPANEKLFF. The CDR3 region has the DNA TGTGCCAGCAGTGATAGACGGGGGCCGGCTAATGAAAAACTGTTTTTT. The V call is TRBV2, the J call TRBJ1-4, with TRBD1 as a possible D gene (6 bases). V lost 3 bases and J 3 bases, leaving 14 bases between the germline ends. Germline V gene lookup returns CDR1 SNHLY and CDR2 FYNNEI. This CDR3 has 16 amino acids.

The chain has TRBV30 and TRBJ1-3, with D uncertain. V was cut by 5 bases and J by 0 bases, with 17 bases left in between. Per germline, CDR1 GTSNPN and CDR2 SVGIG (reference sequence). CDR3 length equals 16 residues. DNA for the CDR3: TGTGCCTGGGGTACTTTAACTCGGAGCTCTGGAAACACCATATATTTT. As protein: CAWGTLTRSSGNTIYF.

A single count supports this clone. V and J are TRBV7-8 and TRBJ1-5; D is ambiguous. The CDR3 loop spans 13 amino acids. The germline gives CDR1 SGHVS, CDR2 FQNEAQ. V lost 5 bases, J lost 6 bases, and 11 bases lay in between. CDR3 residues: CASSHRATQPQHF. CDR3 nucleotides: TGTGCCAGCAGCCATCGGGCTACTCAGCCCCAGCATTTT.

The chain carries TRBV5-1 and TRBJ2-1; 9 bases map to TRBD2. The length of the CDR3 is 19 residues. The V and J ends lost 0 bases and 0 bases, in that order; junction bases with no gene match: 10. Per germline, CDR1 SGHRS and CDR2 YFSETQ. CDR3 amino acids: CASSLASSGAYSSYNEQFF. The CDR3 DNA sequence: TGCGCCAGCAGCTTGGCCTCTAGCGGGGCGTACAGCTCCTACAATGAGCAGTTCTTC.

The CDR3 sequence: CASSQDRRAEQFF. The CDR3 coding sequence is TGTGCCAGCAGCCAAGATAGGCGTGCTGAGCAGTTCTTC. The chain has TRBV3-1 (or the pseudogene TRBV3-2) and TRBJ2-1; D remains unclear. The CDR3 has 13 amino acids. Germline CDR1 reads LGHDT; CDR2 reads YNNKEL (reference sequence). Between the trimmed V and J ends, which lost 0 bases and 9 bases, there was a span of 9 bases.

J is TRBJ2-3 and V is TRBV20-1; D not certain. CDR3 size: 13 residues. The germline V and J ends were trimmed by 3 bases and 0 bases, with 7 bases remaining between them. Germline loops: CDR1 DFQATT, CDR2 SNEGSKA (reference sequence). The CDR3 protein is CSASKPSTDTQYF. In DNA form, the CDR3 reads TGCAGTGCTAGTAAGCCGAGCACAGATACGCAGTATTTT.